This T cell receptor beta chain was observed in a study of tumor-infiltrating lymphocytes in primary liver carcinoma. With around 490 ng total RNA as template and a constant-region primer, TCR beta cDNA was made. What produced the TCR beta libraries was three nested multiplex PCR rounds using slightly modified ARM-PCR. The two initial PCR rounds, around 11 cycles each, used TRBV1-TRBV30 forward and C-beta reverse primers. TCRdb reprocessed the multiplex PCR reads via MiXCR and lists one record per CDR3 protein. This sample has roughly 120,000 distinct CDR3 sequences, with 60% to 70% found just once. RNA and DNA were co-extracted from roughly 20-30 mg of unsorted bulk tissue. Germline CDR1 and CDR2: KGHDR and SFDVKD. The CDR3 is made up of 15 amino acids. V shed 7 bases and J shed 1 base, with 13 bases lying between them.

The receptor was derived from an older woman with primary liver carcinoma and hepatitis B virus infection. The chain combines TRBV24-1 with TRBJ2-4, with D unclear. The sequencing sample was made of liver tumor tissue from sampling region 1. Subset noted: tumor region T1, superior pole. In DNA form, the CDR3 reads TGTGCCACCAGACATAGAACCGGGGCCAAAAACATTCAGTACTTC. This gives the protein CATRHRTGAKNIQYF.